This entry describes one TCR beta chain. Its cognate antigen has yet to be identified. Qualities for individual bases were not recorded, and no much larger clone is one base off. TCRbeta CDR3 regions were amplified from genomic DNA using the immunoSEQ Assay, a bias-controlled multiplex PCR. The original methods were these. The number of nucleated cells in each sample was estimated from the amplification of reference gene primers within the assay. Sequence reads were collapsed and filtered to measure the absolute abundance of every unique TCRbeta CDR3 rearrangement. Productive Simpson clonality was computed per sample as the square root of Simpson's diversity index over productive rearrangements. This immuneACCESS table, as held by TCRdb, lists in-frame sequences with V and J called but not all clones. Of the missing ones, under half trace to an unresolved V gene in checked studies; the others have no known cause. V and J calls and clone size follow that table, whereas D and trimming were derived from the DNA. The sample table holds about 70,000 clones, of which approximately 79% were seen once. The ten biggest clones cover about 6% of the sample.

The data stem from a study of blood T cell repertoires in COVID-19 (dated by TCRdb to the early 2020s). General notes on the study: The collaborator samples originated in the United States, Italy and Spain and spanned the acute and convalescent phases of COVID-19. The material from the prospective study consisted of cDNA or gDNA derived from T cells, B-cell-depleted T cells, or PBMCs. The dataset comprised deeply sampled blood TCRbeta repertoires from subjects exposed to, actively infected with, or recovered from COVID-19. The repertoires were made available in a free public database intended to serve as a resource for research on the immune response to SARS-CoV-2. Samples came from the ongoing ImmuneRACE study (first 160 participants) plus 1,254 subjects from 6 global collaborators. Nearly every sample came with metadata listing a de-identified subject ID, COVID-19 status, age in years and sex. Where HLA class I and class II types were available, the types were taken from metadata supplied by the sample provider, not from assay-based typing. What the research found in general, with its limitations: The quantity of clinical and demographic metadata differed by source and by participant and was supplied without curation.

Each collaborating institution followed its own protocols to collect whole blood in K2EDTA tubes. For TCRbeta analysis, collaborator samples were shipped as frozen whole blood, as isolated PBMCs, or as DNA extracted from either sample type. This receptor was identified in a woman aged 60-70 years with acute or convalescent COVID-19. The sequenced sample was peripheral blood.

The DNA sequence is TGTGCCAGCAGCTACAGTGGGGAGGCCGGGGAGCTGTTTTTT. This yields the protein CASSYSGEAGELFF. The rearranged chain carries TRBV5-4 and TRBJ2-2; TRBD2 could be the D gene, as 6 bases match. There are 14 amino acids in the CDR3, from cysteine to phenylalanine inclusive. Only the CDR3 part of the read is kept: 42 bases, read in frame from the first base. V loses 3 bases, J loses 6 bases, and the germline ends lie 12 bases apart. Sequences SGHNT (CDR1) and YYREEE (CDR2) are obtained from the germline V gene (reference sequence).